The clone carrying this T cell receptor beta chain occurred once. This sample is part of a study of blood T cell repertoires in COVID-19. The overall study: Samples taken during acute and convalescent COVID-19 were collected in the United States, Italy and Spain. Sample material is recorded as cDNA or gDNA derived from T cells, B-cell-depleted T cells, or PBMCs.

With 2 bases removed from V and 4 bases from J, the gap between germline ends came to 11 bases. The CDR3 contains 14 residues. Germline V CDR1 and CDR2: LGHDT, YNNKEL (reference sequence). The authors' processing: From reference gene primer amplification, estimates of nucleated cell counts were derived. Using immunoSEQ multiplex PCR, the repertoire was profiled, and TCRdb retains in-frame clones only, with some absent. Clonal size and the V and J genes are those of that table, whereas D and trimming came from the DNA. This sample has about 140,000 clones, with around 90% found just once. The J gene is TRBJ1-2, the V gene TRBV3-1 (or the pseudogene TRBV3-2); TRBD1 is a possible D gene (6 bases). This receptor was identified in a woman aged 55-69 years with acute or convalescent COVID-19. Input material: peripheral blood. As DNA, the CDR3 is TGTGCCAGCAGCCAACAGGGGATCGGCTATGGCTACACCTTC. As protein: CASSQQGIGYGYTF.